This entry is about one T cell receptor beta chain. This sample stems from a study of T cell changes during pregnancy in multiple sclerosis. TCRdb's copy holds only in-frame clones and misses some; the assay was immunoSEQ multiplex PCR. This sample carries approximately 60,000 clones, about 90% of them seen once, and the ten largest clones take about 6.4%. CDR3 length: 16 residues. The genes are TRBV21-1 and TRBJ2-5; the table's D call, TRBD1, was not checked against the DNA. TRBV21-1 is deemed a pseudogene. The specimen was peripheral blood, collected in the third trimester of pregnancy. This clonotype was sampled from a female donor in good health, enrolled as a control in a pregnancy study. The CDR3 spells CASSADSTSKGETQYF. The CDR3, as DNA: TGTGCCAGCAGCGCCGACTCGACCTCCAAGGGGGAGACCCAGTACTTC.